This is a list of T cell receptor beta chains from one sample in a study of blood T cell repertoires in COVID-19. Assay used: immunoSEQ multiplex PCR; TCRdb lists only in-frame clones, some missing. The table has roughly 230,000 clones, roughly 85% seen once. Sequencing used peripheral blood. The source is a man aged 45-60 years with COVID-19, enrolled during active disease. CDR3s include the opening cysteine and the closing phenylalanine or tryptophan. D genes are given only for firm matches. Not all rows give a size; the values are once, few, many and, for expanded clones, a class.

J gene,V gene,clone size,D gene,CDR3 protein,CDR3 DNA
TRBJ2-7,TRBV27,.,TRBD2,CASSSMSGNTAYEQYF,TGTGCCAGCAGCTCAATGAGCGGGAACACCGCCTACGAGCAGTACTTC
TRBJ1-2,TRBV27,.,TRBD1,CASSTGQGVYGYTF,TGTGCCAGCAGTACAGGACAGGGGGTCTATGGCTACACCTTC
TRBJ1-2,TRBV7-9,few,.,CASSAPRAGGYTF,TGTGCCAGCAGCGCCCCCAGGGCCGGTGGCTACACCTTC
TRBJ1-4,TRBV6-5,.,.,CASSYSRLNEKLFF,TGTGCCAGCAGTTACTCGAGGCTTAATGAAAAACTGTTTTTT
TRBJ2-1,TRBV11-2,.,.,CASSLSPEHEQFF,TGTGCCAGCAGCTTAAGTCCAGAACATGAGCAGTTCTTC
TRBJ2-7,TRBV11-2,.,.,CASSSLRGSYEQYF,TGTGCCAGCAGCTCCCTCCGGGGATCCTACGAGCAGTACTTC
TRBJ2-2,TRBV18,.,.,CASSDRSDTGELFF,TGTGCCAGCTCTGACAGGTCGGACACCGGGGAGCTGTTTTTT
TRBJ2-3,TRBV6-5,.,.,CASRIYRESQYF,TGTGCCAGCAGGATTTACAGGGAATCGCAGTATTTT
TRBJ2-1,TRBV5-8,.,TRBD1,CASRKYPGTGFNEQFF,TGTGCCAGCAGAAAATACCCCGGGACAGGGTTCAATGAGCAGTTCTTC
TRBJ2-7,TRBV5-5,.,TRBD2,CASSFSGGSSYEQYF,TGTGCCAGCAGCTTTAGCGGGGGGTCCTCCTACGAGCAGTACTTC
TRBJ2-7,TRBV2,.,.,CATENSYEQYF,TGTGCCACCGAGAACTCCTACGAGCAGTACTTC
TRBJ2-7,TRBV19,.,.,CASSPSGGTYEQYF,TGTGCCAGTAGTCCGTCCGGAGGCACATACGAGCAGTACTTC
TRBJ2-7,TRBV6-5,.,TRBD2,CASSYSGIDEQYF,TGTGCCAGCAGTTACAGCGGGATCGACGAGCAGTACTTC
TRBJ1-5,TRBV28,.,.,CASSYIDSGRRTNQPQHF,TGTGCCAGCAGTTACATCGATTCCGGGAGAAGGACAAATCAGCCCCAGCATTTT
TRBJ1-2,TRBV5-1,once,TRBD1,CASAPGTGNYGYTF,TGCGCCAGCGCCCCCGGGACAGGAAACTATGGCTACACCTTC
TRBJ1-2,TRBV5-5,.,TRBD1,CASSWDRGPTYGYTF,TGTGCCAGCAGCTGGGACAGGGGGCCGACTTATGGCTACACCTTC
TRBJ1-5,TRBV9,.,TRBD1,CASSAGTVNQPQHF,TGTGCCAGCAGTGCCGGGACAGTTAATCAGCCCCAGCATTTT
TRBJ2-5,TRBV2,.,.,CASSSEETQYF,TGTGCCAGCAGTTCAGAAGAGACCCAGTACTTC
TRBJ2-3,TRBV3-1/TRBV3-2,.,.,CASSQLAEQYF,TGTGCCAGCAGCCAGTTAGCCGAGCAGTATTTT
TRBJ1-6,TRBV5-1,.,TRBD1,CASSQGQENSPLHF,TGCGCCAGCAGCCAAGGACAGGAAAATTCACCCCTCCACTTT
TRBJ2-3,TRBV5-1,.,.,CASSSSGFGTDTQYF,TGCGCCAGCAGCTCGTCGGGGTTCGGCACAGATACGCAGTATTTT
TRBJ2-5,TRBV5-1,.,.,CASSSSGVETQYF,TGCGCCAGCAGCTCATCGGGGGTAGAGACCCAGTACTTC
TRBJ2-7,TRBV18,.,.,CASSPYTDYEQYF,TGTGCCAGCTCACCATACACAGACTACGAGCAGTACTTC
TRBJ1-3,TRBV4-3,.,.,CASSQGGQSSGNTIYF,TGCGCCAGCAGCCAAGGAGGACAGAGCTCTGGAAACACCATATATTTT
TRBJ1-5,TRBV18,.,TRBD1,CASSTGQEYSNQPQHF,TGTGCCAGCTCTACAGGACAGGAGTATAGCAATCAGCCCCAGCATTTT
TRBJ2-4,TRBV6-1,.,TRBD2,CASSEFLRGVNIQYF,TGTGCCAGCAGTGAATTTCTGCGGGGGGTAAACATTCAGTACTTC
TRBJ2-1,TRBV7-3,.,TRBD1,CASSNRTGEQFF,TGTGCCAGCAGCAATAGGACAGGGGAGCAGTTCTTC
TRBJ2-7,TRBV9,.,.,CASSTRHGKGLDEQYF,TGTGCCAGCAGCACAAGACACGGGAAGGGCCTCGACGAGCAGTACTTC
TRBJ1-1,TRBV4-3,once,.,CASSLGLPNTEAFF,TGCGCCAGCAGCCTAGGACTGCCGAACACTGAAGCTTTCTTT
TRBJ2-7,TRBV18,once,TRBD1,CASSRDRTYEQYF,TGTGCCAGCTCACGGGACAGGACGTACGAGCAGTACTTC
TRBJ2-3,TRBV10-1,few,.,CASSEGTFLDTQYF,TGCGCCAGCAGTGAGGGCACCTTTCTGGATACGCAGTATTTT
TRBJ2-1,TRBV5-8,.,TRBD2,CASSLFSGGGEQFF,TGTGCCAGCAGCTTATTCAGCGGGGGAGGTGAGCAGTTCTTC
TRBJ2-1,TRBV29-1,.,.,CSVVRVWASGNEQFF,TGCAGCGTTGTCAGGGTTTGGGCCTCGGGCAATGAGCAGTTCTTC
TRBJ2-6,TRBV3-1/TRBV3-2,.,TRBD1,CASSQPTLPGQGVLGANVLTF,TGTGCCAGCAGCCAACCCACGCTCCCGGGACAGGGGGTTCTTGGGGCCAACGTCCTGACTTTC
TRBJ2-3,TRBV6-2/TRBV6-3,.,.,CASSSAGAPTDTQYF,TGTGCCAGCAGTTCGGCGGGGGCCCCCACAGATACGCAGTATTTT
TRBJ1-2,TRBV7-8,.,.,CASSLAWGRDGYTF,TGTGCCAGCAGCTTAGCGTGGGGGAGGGATGGCTACACCTTC
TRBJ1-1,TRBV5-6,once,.,CASSLSNTEAFF,TGTGCCAGCAGCTTGTCTAACACTGAAGCTTTCTTT
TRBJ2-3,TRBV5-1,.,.,CASSLDGSGTDTQYF,TGCGCCAGCAGCTTGGATGGTAGCGGCACAGATACGCAGTATTTT
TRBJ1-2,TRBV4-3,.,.,CASSRGDLYYGYTF,TGCGCCAGCAGCCGAGGGGACTTGTACTATGGCTACACCTTC
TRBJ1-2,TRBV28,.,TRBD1,CASIRTGAGYTF,TGTGCCAGCATCCGGACAGGGGCTGGCTACACCTTC